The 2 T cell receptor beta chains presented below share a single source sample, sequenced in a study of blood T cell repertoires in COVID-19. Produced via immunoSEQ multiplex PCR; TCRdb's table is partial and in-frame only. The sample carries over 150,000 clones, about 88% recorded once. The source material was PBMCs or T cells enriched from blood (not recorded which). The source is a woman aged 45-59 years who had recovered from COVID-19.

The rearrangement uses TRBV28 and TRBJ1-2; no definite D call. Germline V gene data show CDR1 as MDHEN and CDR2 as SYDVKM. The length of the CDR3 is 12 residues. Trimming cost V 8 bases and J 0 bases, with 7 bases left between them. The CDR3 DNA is TGTGCCAGCGTGGGAGCTAACTATGGCTACACCTTC. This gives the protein CASVGANYGYTF.

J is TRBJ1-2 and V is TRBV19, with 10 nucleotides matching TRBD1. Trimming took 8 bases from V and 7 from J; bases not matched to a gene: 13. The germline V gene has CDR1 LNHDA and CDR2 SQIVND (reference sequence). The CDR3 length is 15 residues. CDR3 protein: CASRTPGQGISGYTF. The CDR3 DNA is TGTGCCAGTCGCACCCCGGGACAGGGGATAAGTGGCTACACCTTC.